This TCR beta chain is drawn from a study of PD-L1 blockade in urothelial cancer. About the research overall: The analyses of blood took place 3 weeks (second dose) and 6 weeks after treatment start.

Time point of the sample: peripheral blood 6 weeks after treatment start. Only in-frame clones appear in the TCRdb table, and some are missing; sequencing was by immunoSEQ multiplex PCR. The table includes some 110,000 clones, around 93% detected once. V lost 4 bases and J lost 2, with 17 bases in between. This CDR3 is built from 16 residues. Germline CDR1 and CDR2: SGDLS and YYNGEE. The gene calls are TRBV9 and TRBJ2-3, with D possibly matching TRBD2 (6 bases). This receptor was obtained from a man in his sixties with urothelial cancer. The sequencing used PBMCs, collected around atezolizumab (anti-PD-L1) treatment. DNA of the CDR3: TGTGCCAGCAGCCCGCCGGGGGACTCCTTCACAGATACGCAGTATTTT. This codes for CASSPPGDSFTDTQYF.